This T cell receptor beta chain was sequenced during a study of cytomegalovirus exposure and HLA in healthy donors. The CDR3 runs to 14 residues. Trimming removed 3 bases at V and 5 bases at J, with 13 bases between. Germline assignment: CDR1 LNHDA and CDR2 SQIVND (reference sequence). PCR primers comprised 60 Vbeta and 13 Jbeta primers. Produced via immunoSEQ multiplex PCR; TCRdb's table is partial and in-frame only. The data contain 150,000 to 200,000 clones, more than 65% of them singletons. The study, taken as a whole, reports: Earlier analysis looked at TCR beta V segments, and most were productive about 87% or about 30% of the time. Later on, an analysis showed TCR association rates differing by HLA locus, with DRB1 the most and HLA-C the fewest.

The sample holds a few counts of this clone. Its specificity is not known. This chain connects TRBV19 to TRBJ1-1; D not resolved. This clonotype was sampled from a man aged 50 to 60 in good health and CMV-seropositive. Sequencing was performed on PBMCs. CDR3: CASSIRLGRTEAFF. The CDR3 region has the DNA TGTGCCAGTAGTATCCGACTGGGTAGGACTGAAGCTTTCTTT.